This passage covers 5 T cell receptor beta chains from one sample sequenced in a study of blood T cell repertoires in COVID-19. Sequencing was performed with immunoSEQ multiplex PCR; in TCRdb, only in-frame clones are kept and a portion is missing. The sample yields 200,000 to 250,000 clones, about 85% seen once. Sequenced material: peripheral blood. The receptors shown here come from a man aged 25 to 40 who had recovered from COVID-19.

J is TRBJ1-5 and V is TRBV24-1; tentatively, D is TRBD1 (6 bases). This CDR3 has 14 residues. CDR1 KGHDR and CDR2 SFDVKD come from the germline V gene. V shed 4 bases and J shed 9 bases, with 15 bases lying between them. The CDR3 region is CATSESGTPWPQHF. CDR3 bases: TGTGCCACCAGTGAGTCCGGGACACCATGGCCCCAGCATTTT.

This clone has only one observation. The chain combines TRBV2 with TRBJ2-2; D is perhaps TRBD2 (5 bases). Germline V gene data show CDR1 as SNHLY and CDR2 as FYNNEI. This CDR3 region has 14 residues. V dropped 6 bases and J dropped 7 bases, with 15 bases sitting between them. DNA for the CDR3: TGTGCCAGCAGGCGGGTCCGGCTTAACGGGGAGCTGTTTTTT. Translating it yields CASRRVRLNGELFF.

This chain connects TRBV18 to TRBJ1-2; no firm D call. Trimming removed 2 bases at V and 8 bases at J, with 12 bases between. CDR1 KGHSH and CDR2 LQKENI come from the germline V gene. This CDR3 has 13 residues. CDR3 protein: CASSPTPLEGYTF. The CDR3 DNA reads TGTGCCAGCTCACCAACACCCCTCGAAGGCTACACCTTC. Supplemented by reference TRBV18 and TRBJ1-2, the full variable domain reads NAGVMQNPRHLVRRRGQEARLRCSPMKGHSHVYWYRQLPEEGLKFMVYLQKENIIDESGMPKERFSAEFPKEGPSILRIQQVVRGDSAAYFCASSPTPLEGYTFGSGTRLTVV.

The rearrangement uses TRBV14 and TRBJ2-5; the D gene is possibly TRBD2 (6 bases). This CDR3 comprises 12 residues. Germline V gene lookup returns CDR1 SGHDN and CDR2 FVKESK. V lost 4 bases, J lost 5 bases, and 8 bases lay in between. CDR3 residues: CASSPGGETQYF. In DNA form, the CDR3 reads TGTGCCAGCAGCCCTGGGGGGGAGACCCAGTACTTC. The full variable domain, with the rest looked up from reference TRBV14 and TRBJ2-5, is EAGVTQFPSHSVIEKGQTVTLRCDPISGHDNLYWYRRVMGKEIKFLLHFVKESKQDESGMPNNRFLAERTGGTYSTLKVQPAELEDSGVYFCASSPGGETQYFGPGTRLLVL.

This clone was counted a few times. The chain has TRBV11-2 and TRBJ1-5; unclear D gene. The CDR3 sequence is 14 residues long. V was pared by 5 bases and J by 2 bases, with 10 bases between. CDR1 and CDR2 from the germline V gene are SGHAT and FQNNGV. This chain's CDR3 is CASSLNGGNQPQHF. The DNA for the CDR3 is TGTGCCAGCAGCCTCAACGGGGGCAATCAGCCCCAGCATTTT.